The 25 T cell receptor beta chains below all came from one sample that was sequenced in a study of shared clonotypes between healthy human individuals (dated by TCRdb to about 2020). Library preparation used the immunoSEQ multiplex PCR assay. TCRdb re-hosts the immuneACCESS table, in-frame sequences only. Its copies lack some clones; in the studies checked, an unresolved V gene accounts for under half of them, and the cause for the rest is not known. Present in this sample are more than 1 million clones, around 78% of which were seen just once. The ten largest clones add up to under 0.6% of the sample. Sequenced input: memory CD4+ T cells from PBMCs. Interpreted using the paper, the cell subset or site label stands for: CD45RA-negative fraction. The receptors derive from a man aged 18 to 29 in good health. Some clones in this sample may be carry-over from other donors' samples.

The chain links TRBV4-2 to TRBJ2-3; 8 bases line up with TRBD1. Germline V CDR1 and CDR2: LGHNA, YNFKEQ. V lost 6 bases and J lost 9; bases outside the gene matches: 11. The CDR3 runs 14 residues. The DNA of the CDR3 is TGTGCCAGCAGAAAGGGACAGGAGTCTGAGACGCAGTATTTT. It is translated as CASRKGQESETQYF.

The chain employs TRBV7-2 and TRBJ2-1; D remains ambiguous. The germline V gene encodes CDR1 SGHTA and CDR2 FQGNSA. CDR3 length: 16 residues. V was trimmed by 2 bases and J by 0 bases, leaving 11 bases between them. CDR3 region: CASSLKEQNSYNEQFF. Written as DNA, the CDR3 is TGTGCCAGCAGCTTAAAGGAACAGAACTCCTACAATGAGCAGTTCTTC.

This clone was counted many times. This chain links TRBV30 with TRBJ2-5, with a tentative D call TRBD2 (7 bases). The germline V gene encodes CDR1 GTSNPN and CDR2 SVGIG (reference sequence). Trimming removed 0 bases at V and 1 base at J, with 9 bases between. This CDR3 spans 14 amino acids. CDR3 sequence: CAWSVGGAQETQYF. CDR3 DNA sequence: TGTGCCTGGAGTGTAGGGGGGGCCCAAGAGACCCAGTACTTC.

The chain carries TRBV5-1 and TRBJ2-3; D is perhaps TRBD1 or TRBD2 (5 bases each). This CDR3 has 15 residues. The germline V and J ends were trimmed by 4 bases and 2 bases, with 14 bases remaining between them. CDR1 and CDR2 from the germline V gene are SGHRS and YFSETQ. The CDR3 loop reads CASSARGDSTDTQYF. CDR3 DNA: TGCGCCAGCAGCGCGAGGGGTGATTCCACAGATACGCAGTATTTT.

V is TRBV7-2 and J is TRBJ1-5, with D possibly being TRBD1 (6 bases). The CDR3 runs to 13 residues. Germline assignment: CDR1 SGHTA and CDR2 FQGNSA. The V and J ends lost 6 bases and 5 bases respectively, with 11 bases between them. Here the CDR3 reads CASRPTGDQPQHF. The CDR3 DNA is TGTGCCAGCAGACCGACAGGTGATCAGCCCCAGCATTTT.

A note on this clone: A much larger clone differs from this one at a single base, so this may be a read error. Here the CDR3 reads CASSESSYNEQFF. The CDR3 nucleotides read TGTGCCAGCAGCGAGAGCTCCTACAATGAGCAGTTCTTC. The rearrangement links TRBV11-2 to TRBJ2-1; D not resolved. The CDR3 spans 13 residues. Trimming removed 5 bases from V and 0 bases from J, with 5 bases in between. Germline-derived CDR1 and CDR2 are SGHAT and FQNNGV. The variable domain in full, completed from reference TRBV11-2 and TRBJ2-1, reads EAGVAQSPRYKIIEKRQSVAFWCNPISGHATLYWYQQILGQGPKLLIQFQNNGVVDDSQLPKDRFSAERLKGVDSTLKIQPAKLEDSAVYLCASSESSYNEQFFGPGTRLTVL.

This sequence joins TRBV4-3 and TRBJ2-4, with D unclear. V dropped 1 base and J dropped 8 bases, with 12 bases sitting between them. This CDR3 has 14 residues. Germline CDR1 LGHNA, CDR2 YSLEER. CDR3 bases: TGCGCCAGCAGCCAAGTTGTTACATGGGACATTCAGTACTTC. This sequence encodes CASSQVVTWDIQYF.

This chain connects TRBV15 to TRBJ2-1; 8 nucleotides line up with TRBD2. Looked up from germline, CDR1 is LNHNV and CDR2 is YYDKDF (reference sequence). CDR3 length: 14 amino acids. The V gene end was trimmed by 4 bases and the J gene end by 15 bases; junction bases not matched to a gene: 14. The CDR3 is CATSTRTRREGTFF. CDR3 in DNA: TGTGCCACCAGCACCCGGACTAGACGGGAGGGAACGTTCTTC.

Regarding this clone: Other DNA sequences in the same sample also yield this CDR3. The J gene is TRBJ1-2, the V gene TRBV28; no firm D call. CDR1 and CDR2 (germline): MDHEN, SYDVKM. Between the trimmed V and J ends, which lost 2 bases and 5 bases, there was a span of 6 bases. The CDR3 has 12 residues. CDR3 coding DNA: TGTGCCAGCAGTTTAGAGGGATATGGCTACACCTTC. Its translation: CASSLEGYGYTF.

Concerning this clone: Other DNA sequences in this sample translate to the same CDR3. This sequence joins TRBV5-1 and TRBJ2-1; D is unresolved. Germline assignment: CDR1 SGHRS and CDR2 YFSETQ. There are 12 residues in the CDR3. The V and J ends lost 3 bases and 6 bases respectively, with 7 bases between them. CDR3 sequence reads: CASSSQGNEQFF. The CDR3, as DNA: TGCGCCAGCAGCTCACAAGGCAATGAGCAGTTCTTC.

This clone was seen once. The CDR3 here is CASSYSPSSSYEQYF. CDR3 coding DNA: TGTGCCAGCAGTTACTCTCCTAGCAGCTCCTACGAGCAGTACTTC. The rearrangement joins TRBV6-5 to TRBJ2-7; a weak D match, TRBD2 (5 bases). Germline values: CDR1 MNHEY, CDR2 SVGAGI. Trimming pared 0 bases from V and 0 bases from J, leaving 9 bases between. CDR3 length: 15 residues.

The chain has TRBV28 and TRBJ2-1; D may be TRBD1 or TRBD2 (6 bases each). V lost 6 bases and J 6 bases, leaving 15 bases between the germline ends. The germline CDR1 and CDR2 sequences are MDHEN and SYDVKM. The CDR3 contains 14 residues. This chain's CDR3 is CASREGGASNEQFF. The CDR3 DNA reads TGTGCCAGCAGGGAGGGGGGCGCTTCCAATGAGCAGTTCTTC.

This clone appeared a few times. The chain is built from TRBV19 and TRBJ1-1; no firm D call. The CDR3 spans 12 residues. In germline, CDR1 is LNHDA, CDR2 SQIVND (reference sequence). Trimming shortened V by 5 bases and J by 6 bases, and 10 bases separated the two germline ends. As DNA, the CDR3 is TGTGCCAGTAGTCCCGGGAAATCTGAAGCTTTCTTT. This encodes CASSPGKSEAFF. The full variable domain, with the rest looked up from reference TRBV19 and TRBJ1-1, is DGGITQSPKYLFRKEGQNVTLSCEQNLNHDAMYWYRQDPGQGLRLIYYSQIVNDFQKGDIAEGYSVSREKKESFPLTVTSAQKNPTAFYLCASSPGKSEAFFGQGTRLTVV.

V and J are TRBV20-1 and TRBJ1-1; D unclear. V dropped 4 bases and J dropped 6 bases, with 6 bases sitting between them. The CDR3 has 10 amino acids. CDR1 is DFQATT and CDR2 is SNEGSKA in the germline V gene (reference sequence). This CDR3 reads CSANFAEAFF. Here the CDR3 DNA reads TGCAGTGCTAACTTCGCTGAAGCTTTCTTT.

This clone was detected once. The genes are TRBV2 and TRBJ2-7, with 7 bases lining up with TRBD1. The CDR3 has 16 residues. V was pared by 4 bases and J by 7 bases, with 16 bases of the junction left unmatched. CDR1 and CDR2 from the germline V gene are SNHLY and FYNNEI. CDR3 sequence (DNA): TGTGCCAGCAGTGTCTCTCAGGGACAGATACGATCGGAGCAGTACTTC. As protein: CASSVSQGQIRSEQYF.

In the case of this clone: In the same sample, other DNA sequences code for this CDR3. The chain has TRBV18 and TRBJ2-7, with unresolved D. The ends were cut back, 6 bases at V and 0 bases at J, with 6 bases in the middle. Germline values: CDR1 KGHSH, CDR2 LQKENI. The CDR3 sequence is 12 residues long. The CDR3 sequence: CASSPSSYEQYF. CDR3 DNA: TGTGCCAGCTCTCCCAGCTCCTACGAGCAGTACTTC.

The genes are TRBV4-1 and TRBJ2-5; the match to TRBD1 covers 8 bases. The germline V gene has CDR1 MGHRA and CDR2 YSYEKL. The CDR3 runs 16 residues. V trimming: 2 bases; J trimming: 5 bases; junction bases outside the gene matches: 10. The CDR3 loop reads CASSQLQTGAYETQYF. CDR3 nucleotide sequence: TGCGCCAGCAGCCAACTCCAGACAGGGGCGTATGAGACCCAGTACTTC.

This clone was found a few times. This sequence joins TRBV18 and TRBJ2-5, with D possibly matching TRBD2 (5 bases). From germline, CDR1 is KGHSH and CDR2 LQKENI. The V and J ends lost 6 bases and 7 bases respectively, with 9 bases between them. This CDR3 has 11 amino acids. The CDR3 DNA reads TGTGCCAGCTCCGAAGGAGGGACCCAGTACTTC. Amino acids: CASSEGGTQYF.

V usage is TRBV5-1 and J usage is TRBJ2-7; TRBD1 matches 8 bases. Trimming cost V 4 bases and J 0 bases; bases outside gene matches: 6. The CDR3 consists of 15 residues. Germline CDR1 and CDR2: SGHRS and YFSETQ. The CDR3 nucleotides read TGCGCCAGCAGCAAAAGACAGGGGCTCTCCTACGAGCAGTACTTC. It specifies CASSKRQGLSYEQYF.

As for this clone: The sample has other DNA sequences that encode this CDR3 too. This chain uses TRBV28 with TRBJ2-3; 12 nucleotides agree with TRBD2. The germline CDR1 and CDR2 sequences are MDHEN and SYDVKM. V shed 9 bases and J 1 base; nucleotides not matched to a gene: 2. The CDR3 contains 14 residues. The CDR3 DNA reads TGTGCCAGTAGACTAGCGGGAGGCACAGATACGCAGTATTTT. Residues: CASRLAGGTDTQYF.

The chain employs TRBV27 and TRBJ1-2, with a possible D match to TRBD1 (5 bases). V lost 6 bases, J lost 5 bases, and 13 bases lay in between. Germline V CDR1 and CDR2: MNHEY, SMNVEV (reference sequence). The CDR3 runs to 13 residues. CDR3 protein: CASSRDWKYGYTF. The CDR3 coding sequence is TGTGCCAGCAGCAGGGACTGGAAGTATGGCTACACCTTC.

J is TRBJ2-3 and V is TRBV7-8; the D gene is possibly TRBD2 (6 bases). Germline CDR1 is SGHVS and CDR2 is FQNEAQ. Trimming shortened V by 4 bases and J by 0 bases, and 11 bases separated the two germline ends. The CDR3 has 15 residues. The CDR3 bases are TGTGCCAGCAGCTGGGGGGTTCCTAGCACAGATACGCAGTATTTT. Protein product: CASSWGVPSTDTQYF.

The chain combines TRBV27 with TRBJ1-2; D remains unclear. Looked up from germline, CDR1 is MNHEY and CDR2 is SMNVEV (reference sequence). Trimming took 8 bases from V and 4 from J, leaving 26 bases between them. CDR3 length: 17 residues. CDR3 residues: CASRLYRFDPDGYGYTF. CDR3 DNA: TGTGCCAGCCGCTTATACCGTTTCGACCCGGACGGCTATGGCTACACCTTC.

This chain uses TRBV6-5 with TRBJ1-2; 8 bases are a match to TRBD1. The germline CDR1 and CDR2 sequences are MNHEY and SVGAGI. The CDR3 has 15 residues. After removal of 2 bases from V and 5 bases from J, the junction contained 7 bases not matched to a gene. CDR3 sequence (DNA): TGTGCCAGCAGTTACCAAGGACAGGGACGATATGGCTACACCTTC. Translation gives CASSYQGQGRYGYTF.

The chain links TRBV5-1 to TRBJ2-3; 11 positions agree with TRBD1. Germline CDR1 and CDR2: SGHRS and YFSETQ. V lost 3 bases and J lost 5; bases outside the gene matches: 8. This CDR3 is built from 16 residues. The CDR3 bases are TGCGCCAGCAGCTCCTTTCCGGGACAGGGGGTAGATACGCAGTATTTT. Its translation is CASSSFPGQGVDTQYF. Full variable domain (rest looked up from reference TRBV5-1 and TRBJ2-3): KAGVTQTPRYLIKTRGQQVTLSCSPISGHRSVSWYQQTPGQGLQFLFEYFSETQRNKGNFPGRFSGRQFSNSRSEMNVSTLELGDSALYLCASSSFPGQGVDTQYFGPGTRLTVL.